This T cell receptor (beta chain) was sequenced in a study of blood T cell repertoires in COVID-19. V lost 3 bases, J lost 7 bases, and 9 bases stayed unmatched. The CDR3 is 16 residues long. Germline V gene lookup returns CDR1 MGHRA and CDR2 YSYEKL. Profiled with immunoSEQ multiplex PCR; TCRdb holds only in-frame clones, not every one. The data show some 150,000 clones, 60% to 85% seen once. Sequencing was performed on peripheral blood. This TCR was recovered from a woman of 80 years or more with active or convalescent COVID-19. The V and J genes are TRBV4-1 and TRBJ1-4; 9 positions agree with TRBD1. The CDR3, as DNA: TGCGCCAGCAGCCATAGAACAGGGGGCGTACGTGAAAAACTGTTTTTT. Protein sequence: CASSHRTGGVREKLFF.